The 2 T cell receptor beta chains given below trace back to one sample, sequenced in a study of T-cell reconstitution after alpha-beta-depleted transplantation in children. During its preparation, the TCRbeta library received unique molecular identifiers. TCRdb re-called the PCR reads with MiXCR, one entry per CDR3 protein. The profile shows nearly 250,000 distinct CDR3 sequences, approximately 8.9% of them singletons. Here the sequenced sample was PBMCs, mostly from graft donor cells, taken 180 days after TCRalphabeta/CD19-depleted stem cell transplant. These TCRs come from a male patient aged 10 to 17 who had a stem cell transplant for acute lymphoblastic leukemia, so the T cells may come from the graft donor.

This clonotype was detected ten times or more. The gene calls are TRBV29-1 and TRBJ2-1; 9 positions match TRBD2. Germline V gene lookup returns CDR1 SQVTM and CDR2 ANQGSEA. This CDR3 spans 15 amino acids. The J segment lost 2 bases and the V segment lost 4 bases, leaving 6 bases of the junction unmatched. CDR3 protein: CSVGGSGRTYNEQFF. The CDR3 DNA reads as TGCAGCGTTGGCGGTAGCGGGAGAACCTACAATGAGCAGTTCTTC.

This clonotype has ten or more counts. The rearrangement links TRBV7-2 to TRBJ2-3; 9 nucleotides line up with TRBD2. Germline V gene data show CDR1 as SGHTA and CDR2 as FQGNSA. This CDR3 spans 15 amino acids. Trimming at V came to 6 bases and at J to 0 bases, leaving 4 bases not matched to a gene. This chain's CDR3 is CASRPAGGSTDTQYF. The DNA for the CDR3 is TGTGCCAGCAGGCCAGCGGGGGGAAGCACAGATACGCAGTATTTT.